This TCR beta chain was captured in a study of siplizumab effects on memory and regulatory T cells. Study observations and caveats: Reactions containing siplizumab showed mappable alloreactive CD4+ clones averaging approximately 70% Treg-derived, versus around 25% in controls.

Trimming took 2 bases from V and 6 from J; bases not matched to a gene: 6. Germline CDR1 and CDR2: MNHNS and SASEGT. The CDR3 is made up of 15 amino acids. On this clone itself: Antigen: not known.

Sequencing of each sample assayed around 10^5 TCR templates. Some clones are missing from TCRdb's copy, which holds only in-frame ones; the method was immunoSEQ multiplex PCR. Of under 140,000 clones listed, roughly 92% are singletons. This chain links TRBV6-1 with TRBJ1-2; 10 bases fit TRBD1. This sequence was found in a human donor in good health. The material sequenced was CD4+ T cells sorted from blood. DNA of the CDR3: TGTGCCAGCAGTGAAAGGAGGGGGACAGGGGATGGCTACACCTTC. As protein: CASSERRGTGDGYTF.